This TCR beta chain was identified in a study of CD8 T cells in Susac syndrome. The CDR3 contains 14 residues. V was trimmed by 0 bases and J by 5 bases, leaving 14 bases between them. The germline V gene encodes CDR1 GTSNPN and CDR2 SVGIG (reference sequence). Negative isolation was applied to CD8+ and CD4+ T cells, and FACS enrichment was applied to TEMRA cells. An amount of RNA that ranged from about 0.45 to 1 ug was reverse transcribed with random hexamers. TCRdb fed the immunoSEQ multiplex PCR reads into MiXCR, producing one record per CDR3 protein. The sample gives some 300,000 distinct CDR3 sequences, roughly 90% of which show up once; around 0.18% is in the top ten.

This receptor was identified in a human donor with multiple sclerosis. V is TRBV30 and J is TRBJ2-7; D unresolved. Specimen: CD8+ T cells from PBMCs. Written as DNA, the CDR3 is TGTGCCTGGAGTGTAGTCCGGATAGAAGACGAGCAGTACTTC. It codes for CAWSVVRIEDEQYF.